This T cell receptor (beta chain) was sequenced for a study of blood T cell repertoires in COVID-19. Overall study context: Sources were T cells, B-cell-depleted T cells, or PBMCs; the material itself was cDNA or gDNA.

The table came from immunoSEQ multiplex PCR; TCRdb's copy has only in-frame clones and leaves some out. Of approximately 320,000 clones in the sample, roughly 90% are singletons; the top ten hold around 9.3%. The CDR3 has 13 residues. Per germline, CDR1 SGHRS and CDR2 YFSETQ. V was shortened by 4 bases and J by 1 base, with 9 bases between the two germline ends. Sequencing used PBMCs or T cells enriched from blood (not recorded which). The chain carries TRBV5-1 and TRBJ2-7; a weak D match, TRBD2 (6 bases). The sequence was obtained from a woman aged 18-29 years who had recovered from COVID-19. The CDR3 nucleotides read TGCGCCAGCAGCCCCGGGGGTTCCTACGAGCAGTACTTC. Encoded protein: CASSPGGSYEQYF.